A single sample gave rise to the 29 T cell receptor beta chains below, sequenced in a study of cytomegalovirus exposure and HLA in healthy donors. Primers included in the PCR were 60 Vbeta and 13 Jbeta primers. This table comes from immunoSEQ multiplex PCR, and its TCRdb copy is limited to in-frame clones, with some not included. The sample yields around 130,000 clones, approximately 81% seen once. The specimen sequenced was PBMCs. All receptors derive from a middle-aged woman in good health and CMV-seronegative.

The chain joins TRBV6-1 to TRBJ2-1; 10 bases map to TRBD2. The CDR3 loop spans 14 amino acids. Trimming at V came to 11 bases and at J to 2 bases, leaving 6 bases not matched to a gene. CDR1 is MNHNS, CDR2 SASEGT, per germline. The CDR3 bases are TGTGCCGCCAGGACTAGCGGAGCCTACAATGAGCAGTTCTTC. It translates to CAARTSGAYNEQFF.

V and J are TRBV21-1 and TRBJ1-5. TRBV21-1 is given as a pseudogene. The CDR3 length is 18 residues. The CDR3 loop is CASSTPVSGGGGNQPQHF. As DNA, the CDR3 is TGTGCCAGCAGCACCCCGGTAAGCGGAGGTGGTGGCAATCAGCCCCAGCATTTT.

This chain connects TRBV28 to TRBJ2-3, with 10 bases identical to TRBD2. The CDR3 sequence is 16 residues long. Germline CDR1 is MDHEN and CDR2 is SYDVKM. V shed 10 bases and J 1 base; nucleotides not matched to a gene: 11. The DNA of the CDR3 is TGTGCCACCATTGAGGCCGGGACTAGCGGCACAGATACGCAGTATTTT. Its protein is CATIEAGTSGTDTQYF.

The chain recombines TRBV28 with TRBJ1-4; no clear D. Germline CDR1 reads MDHEN; CDR2 reads SYDVKM. V was cut by 1 base and J by 5 bases, with 14 bases left in between. The CDR3 has 16 residues. The CDR3 sequence: CASSLSLTALNEKLFF. In DNA form, the CDR3 reads TGTGCCAGCAGTTTATCCCTCACAGCCCTCAATGAAAAACTGTTTTTT.

This chain uses TRBV6-5 with TRBJ2-1; D is perhaps TRBD1 (6 bases). The V end was cut by 6 bases, the J end by 5 bases, with 14 bases between. Germline V gene lookup returns CDR1 MNHEY and CDR2 SVGAGI. The CDR3 totals 14 residues. In nucleotides, the CDR3 is TGTGCCAGCAGCCTCATGACAGGAAACAATGAGCAGTTCTTC. This translates into CASSLMTGNNEQFF.

CDR3 DNA sequence: TGTGCCTGGAGTGTAAAGGGGCGAAAAGTAGGCTACGAGCAGTACTTC. This gives the protein CAWSVKGRKVGYEQYF. The chain recombines TRBV30 with TRBJ2-7, with D possibly being TRBD1 (5 bases). Trimming cost V 0 bases and J 3 bases, with 18 bases left between them. Germline V gene lookup returns CDR1 GTSNPN and CDR2 SVGIG (reference sequence). The CDR3 has 16 amino acids.

The chain has TRBV7-2 and TRBJ2-3; D not certain. CDR3 length: 13 residues. Per the germline V gene, CDR1 is SGHTA and CDR2 is FQGNSA. Trimming left V 4 bases short and J 3 bases short, with 8 bases between. DNA for the CDR3: TGTGCCAGCAGCTCAACTTGGACAGATACGCAGTATTTT. It codes for CASSSTWTDTQYF.

The genes are TRBV6-5 and TRBJ1-6, with D hard to call. CDR1 is MNHEY and CDR2 is SVGAGI in the germline V gene. V lost 11 bases and J lost 7, with 21 bases in between. The CDR3 runs to 15 residues. CDR3 bases: TGTGCCCACGCTAGCTCGAGATCGAAGAATTCACCCCTCCACTTT. Translating it yields CAHASSRSKNSPLHF.

J is TRBJ2-5 and V is TRBV7-2; the match to TRBD2 covers 10 bases. The germline V gene has CDR1 SGHTA and CDR2 FQGNSA. Trimming took 2 bases from V and 7 from J; bases not matched to a gene: 7. The CDR3 is 15 amino acids. The DNA of the CDR3 is TGTGCCAGCAGCTTAAGCGGGGGGGGGATAGGGACCCAGTACTTC. This translates into CASSLSGGGIGTQYF.

The chain employs TRBV9 and TRBJ2-5, with 12 bases aligning to TRBD2. Germline CDR1 SGDLS, CDR2 YYNGEE. V was pared by 0 bases and J by 10 bases, with 7 bases of the junction left unmatched. This CDR3 is built from 15 residues. The CDR3 DNA is TGTGCCAGCAGCGTAGAGGCTAGCGGGAGGGCCTACCAGTACTTC. It encodes CASSVEASGRAYQYF.

This clone was picked up one time. This sequence joins TRBV10-1 and TRBJ2-2; D gene unclear. The germline V gene has CDR1 WNHNN and CDR2 SYGVQD (reference sequence). Trimming left V 0 bases short and J 8 bases short, with 7 bases between. The CDR3 contains 13 residues. The CDR3 sequence is CASSESPGGELFF. As DNA, the CDR3 is TGCGCCAGCAGTGAGTCGCCCGGTGGGGAGCTGTTTTTT.

This clone was observed a handful of times. The V gene is TRBV6-1, the J gene TRBJ1-5, with 7 nucleotides matching TRBD1. This CDR3 comprises 15 residues. CDR1 is MNHNS, CDR2 SASEGT, per germline. Trimming at V came to 4 bases and at J to 0 bases, leaving 3 bases not matched to a gene. The CDR3 nucleotides are TGTGCCAGCAGTGCCCAGGGGGGTAGCAATCAGCCCCAGCATTTT. Protein: CASSAQGGSNQPQHF.

J is TRBJ2-7 and V is TRBV28; TRBD1 aligns across 10 bases. J gave up 5 bases and V 6 bases, and 10 bases lay outside the gene matches. CDR3 length: 15 residues. Germline V gene data show CDR1 as MDHEN and CDR2 as SYDVKM. The CDR3, as DNA: TGTGCCAGCAGCTATATGACAGGGGGCATCAACGAGCAGTACTTC. Amino acid sequence: CASSYMTGGINEQYF.

To note about this clone: A read error may produce the germline difference seen at one junction end. This chain links TRBV7-9 with TRBJ2-3; TRBD2 might be the D (6 bases). The CDR3 consists of 15 residues. Germline CDR1 reads SEHNR; CDR2 reads FQNEAQ (reference sequence). CDR3 protein: CSSSYGGAGTDTQYF. The CDR3 bases are TGTTCCAGCAGCTATGGAGGGGCCGGCACAGATACGCAGTATTTT.

In this sample, this clone turned up a few times. The V call is TRBV28, the J call TRBJ1-1, with D perhaps matching TRBD1 (5 bases). This CDR3 is 16 amino acids long. Trimming took off 6 bases at V and 0 bases at J, with 17 bases between the two ends. Germline V gene data show CDR1 as MDHEN and CDR2 as SYDVKM. The CDR3 bases are TGTGCCAGCAGAACTCAAGGGGCCGAAATGAACACTGAAGCTTTCTTT. Residues: CASRTQGAEMNTEAFF.

By proportion, this clone is medium-sized. V and J are TRBV7-9 and TRBJ2-7; D perhaps matches TRBD1 (7 bases). The CDR3 extends over 16 amino acids. Trimming took 5 bases from V and 3 from J, leaving 20 bases between them. Germline V gene data show CDR1 as SEHNR and CDR2 as FQNEAQ (reference sequence). For the CDR3, the DNA is TGTGCCAGCAGCCCCCAGGGGGGAGCGGACTACTACGAGCAGTACTTC. This encodes CASSPQGGADYYEQYF.

The V and J genes are TRBV11-2 and TRBJ2-3; D uncertain. V dropped 2 bases and J dropped 6 bases, with 9 bases sitting between them. Germline CDR1 is SGHAT and CDR2 is FQNNGV. CDR3 length equals 13 residues. For the CDR3, the DNA is TGTGCCAGCAGCTTACGGGTTTTGGATACGCAGTATTTT. Translated: CASSLRVLDTQYF.

The V gene is TRBV6-5, the J gene TRBJ1-2, with TRBD1 identical over 8 bases. The CDR3 extends over 12 amino acids. Trimming cost V 7 bases and J 7 bases; bases outside gene matches: 5. Per germline, CDR1 MNHEY and CDR2 SVGAGI. The CDR3 sequence: CASTGQGIGYTF. In nucleotides, the CDR3 is TGTGCCAGCACCGGACAGGGAATTGGCTACACCTTC.

The V call is TRBV15, the J call TRBJ2-7; maybe TRBD2 (6 bases). The length of the CDR3 is 14 residues. Germline-derived CDR1 and CDR2 are LNHNV and YYDKDF (reference sequence). Trimming removed 3 bases at V and 4 bases at J, with 13 bases between. The chain's CDR3 is CATSSPGTPYEQYF. The CDR3 DNA reads as TGTGCCACCAGCAGCCCCGGGACTCCGTACGAGCAGTACTTC.

This rearrangement joins TRBV7-2 to TRBJ2-1; D remains ambiguous. Trimming removed 0 bases from V and 9 bases from J, with 3 bases in between. Per germline, CDR1 SGHTA and CDR2 FQGNSA. This CDR3 is 11 amino acids long. CDR3 nucleotide sequence: TGTGCCAGCAGCTTAGCGCGTGAGCAGTTCTTC. This gives the protein CASSLAREQFF.

This chain links TRBV4-2 with TRBJ2-5; 7 positions agree with TRBD2. The end of the DNA fits TRBJ2-7 better, so the J call may be wrong. The CDR3 sequence is 14 residues long. CDR1 LGHNA and CDR2 YNFKEQ come from the germline V gene. The CDR3 here is CASSQGGSVDEQYF. CDR3 nucleotide sequence: TGTGCCAGCAGCCAGGGGGGGTCTGTGGACGAGCAGTACTTC.

The CDR3 here is CASSSTGNTEAFF. CDR3 DNA sequence: TGTGCCAGCAGTTCGACGGGGAACACTGAAGCTTTCTTT. J is TRBJ1-1 and V is TRBV25-1, with unresolved D. Germline assignment: CDR1 MGHDK and CDR2 SYGVNS. The CDR3 covers 13 residues. V lost 5 bases and J 1 base, leaving 8 bases between the germline ends.

The rearrangement joins TRBV2 to TRBJ2-2; the D is unclear. The germline gives CDR1 SNHLY, CDR2 FYNNEI. V was shortened by 5 bases and J by 0 bases, with 7 bases between the two germline ends. CDR3 size: 14 residues. In nucleotides, the CDR3 is TGTGCCAGCAGTCCAACATCGAACACCGGGGAGCTGTTTTTT. The encoded protein is CASSPTSNTGELFF.

The CDR3 nucleotides are TGTGCCAGCAGCCCCGGACTAGCGGGAACCTCCTACGAGCAGTACTTC. As protein: CASSPGLAGTSYEQYF. The chain has TRBV5-4 and TRBJ2-7; TRBD2 matches 12 bases. Germline CDR1 is SGHNT and CDR2 is YYREEE (reference sequence). V shed 4 bases, J shed 0 bases, and the junction held 5 bases outside the gene matches. This CDR3 has 16 residues.

This chain connects TRBV15 to TRBJ2-7, with TRBD2 as a possible D gene (7 bases). This CDR3 is built from 16 residues. Between the trimmed V and J ends, which lost 1 base and 2 bases, there was a span of 15 bases. The germline CDR1 and CDR2 sequences are LNHNV and YYDKDF (reference sequence). The CDR3: CATSRGVGGQTYEQYF. The DNA for the CDR3 is TGTGCCACCAGCAGAGGAGTGGGGGGGCAAACCTACGAGCAGTACTTC. The variable domain in full, with the rest retrieved from reference TRBV15 and TRBJ2-7, is DAMVIQNPRYQVTQFGKPVTLSCSQTLNHNVMYWYQQKSSQAPKLLFHYYDKDFNNEADTPDNFQSRRPNTSFCFLDIRSPGLGDTAMYLCATSRGVGGQTYEQYFGPGTRLTVT.

V usage is TRBV7-3 and J usage is TRBJ2-1; 10 nucleotides agree with TRBD2. The CDR3 runs to 15 residues. The V gene's germline CDR1 is SGHTA and CDR2 FQGTGA. J lost 6 bases, V lost 5 bases, and 7 bases had no gene match. This chain's CDR3 is CASSGWLAGVNEQFF. The CDR3 DNA sequence: TGTGCCAGCAGCGGGTGGCTAGCGGGAGTCAATGAGCAGTTCTTC.

This chain's CDR3 is CATRGQGYGYTF. In DNA, the CDR3 is TGTGCCACCAGAGGACAAGGTTATGGCTACACCTTC. This chain connects TRBV6-1 to TRBJ1-2, with D possibly matching TRBD1 (5 bases). The CDR3 has 12 amino acids. Trimming took off 10 bases at V and 5 bases at J, with 14 bases between the two ends. Germline-derived CDR1 and CDR2 are MNHNS and SASEGT.

V and J are TRBV7-9 and TRBJ2-3; 9 nucleotides match TRBD2. CDR3 length: 14 amino acids. Germline V CDR1 and CDR2: SEHNR, FQNEAQ (reference sequence). Trimming at V came to 7 bases and at J to 3 bases, leaving 5 bases not matched to a gene. CDR3 protein: CASTSGGWTDTQYF. Written as DNA, the CDR3 is TGTGCCAGCACCAGCGGGGGGTGGACAGATACGCAGTATTTT.

V and J are TRBV6-5 and TRBJ1-5; D gene ambiguous. Germline V gene sequence: CDR1 MNHEY, CDR2 SVGAGI. V gave up 6 bases and J gave up 0 bases, with 6 bases separating them. The CDR3 runs to 13 residues. CDR3 sequence reads: CASSELSNQPQHF. Written as DNA, the CDR3 is TGTGCCAGCAGCGAACTTAGCAATCAGCCCCAGCATTTT.